A single sample is the source of the 22 T cell receptor beta chains below, sequenced in a study of control samples from healthy donors and cancer patients. Profiling relied on immunoSEQ multiplex PCR, and the TCRdb table lists in-frame clones only, not all of them. The table has 100,000 to 150,000 clones, 90% to 95% seen once; the top ten hold 1.5% to 2%. Specimen: PBMCs. These receptors were taken from a man in his fifties or sixties with head and neck cancer.

A few counts support this clone. V is TRBV7-9 and J is TRBJ2-7; tentatively, D is TRBD2 (5 bases). V dropped 7 bases and J dropped 0 bases, with 16 bases sitting between them. CDR1 and CDR2 from the germline V gene are SEHNR and FQNEAQ (reference sequence). The CDR3 extends over 15 amino acids. The CDR3 region has the DNA TGTGCCAGCATCCTCGAGGTCCGGGACTCCTACGAGCAGTACTTC. Its translation: CASILEVRDSYEQYF.

This sequence joins TRBV30 and TRBJ1-4, with 10 bases identical to TRBD1. CDR1 GTSNPN and CDR2 SVGIG come from the germline V gene (reference sequence). After removal of 5 bases from V and 10 bases from J, the junction contained 7 bases not matched to a gene. The CDR3 extends over 13 amino acids. For the CDR3, the DNA is TGTGCCTGGGGGGGACAGGGGATTGGAAAACTGTTTTTT. Residues: CAWGGQGIGKLFF.

The table lists this clone with a count of one. J is TRBJ2-4 and V is TRBV9; weak D call: TRBD2 (5 bases). Germline V gene lookup returns CDR1 SGDLS and CDR2 YYNGEE. This CDR3 contains 14 residues. Trimming took off 4 bases at V and 3 bases at J, with 11 bases between the two ends. The chain's CDR3 is CASSSGVVKNIQYF. CDR3 DNA: TGTGCCAGCAGCTCCGGGGTAGTCAAAAACATTCAGTACTTC.

In its sample, this clone was seen once. V usage is TRBV30 and J usage is TRBJ1-5; 7 nucleotides match TRBD1. Trimming cost V 1 base and J 6 bases; bases outside gene matches: 9. Germline V CDR1 and CDR2: GTSNPN, SVGIG (reference sequence). This CDR3 comprises 15 residues. CDR3 DNA sequence: TGTGCCTGGAGTGCCTACAGGGGACGGAGTCAGCCCCAGCATTTT. Translated: CAWSAYRGRSQPQHF.

This chain joins TRBV5-1 and TRBJ1-1; D remains ambiguous. This CDR3 contains 13 residues. The V gene lost 1 base and the J gene lost 10 bases, with 14 bases spanning the gap. Germline lookup yields CDR1 SGHRS and CDR2 YFSETQ. As DNA, the CDR3 is TGCGCCAGCAGCTTGAGCACGGTCCCGGTAGCTTTCTTT. Translated: CASSLSTVPVAFF.

Concerning this clone: This specimen includes other DNA sequences encoding the same CDR3. This chain links TRBV14 with TRBJ1-1; D remains unclear. This CDR3 is 13 amino acids long. Germline values: CDR1 SGHDN, CDR2 FVKESK. The V gene lost 0 bases and the J gene lost 0 bases, with 2 bases spanning the gap. The CDR3 bases are TGTGCCAGCAGCCAAGATTTGAACACTGAAGCTTTCTTT. Residues: CASSQDLNTEAFF.

The gene calls are TRBV30 and TRBJ2-1, with 10 bases that match TRBD1. Germline V gives CDR1 GTSNPN, CDR2 SVGIG (reference sequence). Trimming removed 2 bases from V and 8 bases from J; junction bases left unmatched: 6. This CDR3 region has 14 residues. The CDR3 loop reads CAWSKGTGDDEQFF. The CDR3 DNA is TGTGCCTGGAGTAAGGGGACAGGGGACGATGAGCAGTTCTTC.

The chain joins TRBV6-5 to TRBJ2-3, with 8 nucleotides matching TRBD1. CDR1 is MNHEY, CDR2 SVGAGI, per germline. Trimming took 7 bases from V and 3 from J; bases not matched to a gene: 3. CDR3 length: 13 amino acids. The CDR3 here is CASTGGATDTQYF. The CDR3 bases are TGTGCCAGCACAGGGGGCGCGACAGATACGCAGTATTTT.

The CDR3, as DNA: TGTGCCAGCAGTAGCGGACAGATCCTCACTGAAGCTTTCTTT. Amino acid sequence: CASSSGQILTEAFF. The chain is built from TRBV27 and TRBJ1-1, with a possible D match to TRBD1 (6 bases). The CDR3 extends over 14 amino acids. Germline CDR1 reads MNHEY; CDR2 reads SMNVEV (reference sequence). Trimming removed 5 bases from V and 4 bases from J, with 14 bases in between.

V gene TRBV7-9 combines with J gene TRBJ1-2, with TRBD1 matching 9 bases. The CDR3 totals 14 residues. V gave up 5 bases and J gave up 4 bases; unmatched junction bases: 5. Germline CDR1 SEHNR, CDR2 FQNEAQ (reference sequence). For the CDR3, the DNA is TGTGCCAGCAGCCCCATGGACAGGGGCTATGGCTACACCTTC. Its translation is CASSPMDRGYGYTF.

V gene TRBV18 combines with J gene TRBJ2-1; D possibly corresponds to TRBD2 (6 bases). Germline V gene lookup returns CDR1 KGHSH and CDR2 LQKENI. The germline V and J ends were trimmed by 3 bases and 4 bases, with 19 bases remaining between them. The length of the CDR3 is 17 residues. The CDR3 coding sequence is TGTGCCAGCTCACCCGGGCTGAGAACTAGCTCGTACAATGAGCAGTTCTTC. This translates into CASSPGLRTSSYNEQFF. The complete variable domain, with remaining parts taken from reference TRBV18 and TRBJ2-1, reads NAGVMQNPRHLVRRRGQEARLRCSPMKGHSHVYWYRQLPEEGLKFMVYLQKENIIDESGMPKERFSAEFPKEGPSILRIQQVVRGDSAAYFCASSPGLRTSSYNEQFFGPGTRLTVL.

The V gene is TRBV4-2, the J gene TRBJ2-5, with D possibly being TRBD2 (6 bases). This CDR3 contains 13 residues. Germline lookup yields CDR1 LGHNA and CDR2 YNFKEQ. Trimming left V 4 bases short and J 3 bases short, with 9 bases between. The CDR3 DNA sequence: TGTGCCAGCAGCCCTTGGAGGGAAGAGACCCAGTACTTC. Amino acids: CASSPWREETQYF.

The V and J genes are TRBV28 and TRBJ1-6; D is unresolved. CDR3 length: 14 amino acids. The germline V and J ends were trimmed by 2 bases and 2 bases, with 4 bases remaining between them. CDR1 and CDR2 from the germline V gene are MDHEN and SYDVKM. CDR3 nucleotide sequence: TGTGCCAGCAGTTTAATCACCTATAATTCACCCCTCCACTTT. It encodes CASSLITYNSPLHF. The full variable domain, its missing parts supplied by reference TRBV28 and TRBJ1-6, is DVKVTQSSRYLVKRTGEKVFLECVQDMDHENMFWYRQDPGLGLRLIYFSYDVKMKEKGDIPEGYSVSREKKERFSLILESASTNQTSMYLCASSLITYNSPLHFGNGTRLTVT.

The chain employs TRBV11-2 and TRBJ2-6; 10 bases align to TRBD1. CDR3 length: 19 residues. V trimming: 6 bases; J trimming: 3 bases; junction bases outside the gene matches: 14. Germline values: CDR1 SGHAT, CDR2 FQNNGV. The CDR3 spells CASRKAPPGQGIGANVLTF. DNA for the CDR3: TGTGCCAGCAGGAAAGCTCCCCCGGGACAGGGGATTGGGGCCAACGTCCTGACTTTC.

This clone was seen just once. V usage is TRBV4-3 and J usage is TRBJ1-6; tentatively, D is TRBD1 (5 bases). Deletions cut 0 bases from V and 10 bases from J, with 22 bases between. The V gene's germline CDR1 is LGHNA and CDR2 YSLEER. This CDR3 has 18 residues. The DNA of the CDR3 is TGCGCCAGCAGCCAAGACTCTACCGTGAGGGGAACTAACTCACCCCTCCACTTT. It encodes CASSQDSTVRGTNSPLHF.

The chain has TRBV11-2 and TRBJ1-1; 8 nucleotides line up with TRBD1. The CDR3 covers 12 residues. Trimming cost V 5 bases and J 7 bases; bases outside gene matches: 3. CDR1 is SGHAT and CDR2 is FQNNGV in the germline V gene. The CDR3 spells CASSQDRVEAFF. The CDR3 bases are TGTGCCAGCAGCCAGGACAGGGTTGAAGCTTTCTTT.

The rearrangement joins TRBV4-2 to TRBJ2-6, with 7 bases fitting TRBD1. The J segment lost 0 bases and the V segment lost 0 bases, leaving 5 bases of the junction unmatched. In germline, CDR1 is LGHNA, CDR2 YNFKEQ. The CDR3 spans 18 residues. CDR3 amino acids: CASSQDGPGGSGANVLTF. Written as DNA, the CDR3 is TGTGCCAGCAGCCAAGATGGGCCAGGGGGCTCTGGGGCCAACGTCCTGACTTTC.

V and J are TRBV19 and TRBJ1-2, with D possibly matching TRBD1 (5 bases). Germline CDR1 LNHDA, CDR2 SQIVND (reference sequence). The CDR3 consists of 15 residues. Trimming took off 2 bases at V and 3 bases at J, with 13 bases between the two ends. CDR3 sequence: CASSIRQSSDYGYTF. The CDR3 DNA follows: TGTGCCAGTAGTATAAGACAGTCTTCGGACTATGGCTACACCTTC.

Here the CDR3 reads CAWMSQYEQYF. DNA of the CDR3: TGTGCCTGGATGAGCCAGTACGAGCAGTACTTC. This chain links TRBV30 with TRBJ2-7, with no clear D. The V gene's germline CDR1 is GTSNPN and CDR2 SVGIG (reference sequence). V shed 4 bases and J shed 4 bases, with 8 bases lying between them. This CDR3 has 11 amino acids.

The rearrangement joins TRBV29-1 to TRBJ1-3, with unresolved D. Trimming took 3 bases from V and 2 from J, leaving 11 bases between them. Germline V gene lookup returns CDR1 SQVTM and CDR2 ANQGSEA. The CDR3 runs 14 residues. The CDR3 region has the DNA TGCAGCGTTGATCCCATAGCGGCTGGAAACACCATATATTTT. Translating it yields CSVDPIAAGNTIYF.

The chain employs TRBV9 and TRBJ2-2; D possibly corresponds to TRBD2 (5 bases). Trimming pared 3 bases from V and 8 bases from J, leaving 17 bases between. Germline V CDR1 and CDR2: SGDLS, YYNGEE. This CDR3 has 15 residues. The CDR3: CASSARTSGLGELFF. The CDR3 region has the DNA TGTGCCAGCAGCGCTCGGACTTCGGGTTTGGGGGAGCTGTTTTTT.

The CDR3 DNA follows: TGTGCCAGTAGTGGTCGGAGACAGACCACAGATACGCAGTATTTT. Protein sequence: CASSGRRQTTDTQYF. The rearrangement links TRBV19 to TRBJ2-3; tentatively, D is TRBD1 (5 bases). The CDR3 has 15 amino acids. Trimming pared 5 bases from V and 2 bases from J, leaving 14 bases between. Germline V gene lookup returns CDR1 LNHDA and CDR2 SQIVND (reference sequence).